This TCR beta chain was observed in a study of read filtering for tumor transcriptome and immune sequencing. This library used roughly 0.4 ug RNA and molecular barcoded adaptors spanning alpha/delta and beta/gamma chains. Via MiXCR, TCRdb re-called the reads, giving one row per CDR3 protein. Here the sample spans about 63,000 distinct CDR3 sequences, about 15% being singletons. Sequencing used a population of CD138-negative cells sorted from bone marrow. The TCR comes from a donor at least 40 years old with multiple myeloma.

In DNA form, the CDR3 reads TGCGCCAGCAGCCAAGATCGGTCGGGAGTCTACAATGAGCAGTTCTTC. Translating it yields CASSQDRSGVYNEQFF. This chain joins TRBV4-3 and TRBJ2-1, with D possibly TRBD2 on 6 matching bases. The CDR3 has 16 residues. Deletions cut 0 bases from V and 3 bases from J, with 12 bases between. Germline CDR1 is LGHNA and CDR2 is YSLEER.